A single sample is the source of the 17 T cell receptor beta chains below, sequenced in a study of CD8+CD57+ T cells in acquired aplastic anemia. Genomic DNA, serving as template, underwent TCR beta VDJ and CDR3 profiling. From the reads, TCRdb called clonotypes with MiXCR, one entry per CDR3 protein. The sample holds about 210,000 distinct CDR3 sequences, over 60% seen once. Sample: sorted CD4+, CD8+, or CD8+CD57+ T cells (not recorded which) from PBMCs. These receptor sequences come from a human donor in good health.

The gene calls are TRBV5-6 and TRBJ1-2; D is uncertain. CDR1 SGHDT and CDR2 YYEEEE come from the germline V gene. The CDR3 length is 13 residues. The V end was cut by 4 bases, the J end by 0 bases, with 7 bases between. The CDR3 here is CASSVIANYGYTF. The CDR3 region has the DNA TGTGCCAGCAGCGTGATCGCTAACTATGGCTACACCTTC.

This chain connects TRBV12-3 or TRBV12-4 to TRBJ1-5; D uncertain. V dropped 5 bases and J dropped 3 bases, with 8 bases sitting between them. The CDR3 extends over 13 amino acids. CDR3 sequence (DNA): TGTGCCAGCAGTCCAATGGCCAATCAGCCCCAGCATTTT. Amino acid sequence: CASSPMANQPQHF.

The chain recombines TRBV7-2 with TRBJ1-2; 7 nucleotides align to TRBD1. The ends lost 5 bases at V and 1 base at J; junction bases unmatched: 7. CDR3 length: 15 residues. CDR1 and CDR2 from the germline V gene are SGHTA and FQGNSA. The CDR3 reads CASSTPGGRNYGYTF. As DNA, the CDR3 is TGTGCCAGCAGCACCCCAGGGGGTCGTAACTATGGCTACACCTTC.

V gene TRBV2 combines with J gene TRBJ2-2; 8 nucleotides agree with TRBD1. The CDR3 spans 14 residues. V shed 7 bases, J shed 8 bases, and the junction held 9 bases outside the gene matches. Looked up from germline, CDR1 is SNHLY and CDR2 is FYNNEI. The chain's CDR3 is CASTRGTGLGELFF. DNA of the CDR3: TGTGCCAGCACCCGAGGGACAGGATTGGGGGAGCTGTTTTTT.

This clonotype was found once. The CDR3 here is CATHSGVTETQYF. The DNA of the CDR3 is TGTGCCACACACTCGGGGGTGACGGAGACCCAGTACTTC. The chain uses TRBV10-3 and TRBJ2-5, with D perhaps matching TRBD2 (6 bases). The V gene's germline CDR1 is ENHRY and CDR2 SYGVKD. V was shortened by 10 bases and J by 5 bases, with 17 bases between the two germline ends. The CDR3 consists of 13 residues.

V usage is TRBV25-1 and J usage is TRBJ1-1; 8 nucleotides line up with TRBD1. After removal of 3 bases from V and 1 base from J, the junction contained 4 bases not matched to a gene. The CDR3 consists of 15 residues. Germline V CDR1 and CDR2: MGHDK, SYGVNS. The CDR3 here is CASSDPGTGNTEAFF. The CDR3 region has the DNA TGTGCCAGCAGTGACCCCGGGACAGGGAACACTGAAGCTTTCTTT. The full variable domain, with the rest looked up from reference TRBV25-1 and TRBJ1-1, is EADIYQTPRYLVIGTGKKITLECSQTMGHDKMYWYQQDPGMELHLIHYSYGVNSTEKGDLSSESTVSRIRTEHFPLTLESARPSHTSQYLCASSDPGTGNTEAFFGQGTRLTVV.

Of note for this clonotype: In this CDR3 the conserved last residue, phenylalanine or tryptophan, is missing, so a read error is likely. The chain links TRBV20-1 to TRBJ2-7; 10 bases match TRBD1. Unmatched junction bases numbered 10, after V lost 3 bases and J lost 2 bases. Looked up from germline, CDR1 is DFQATT and CDR2 is SNEGSKA (reference sequence). The CDR3 is 16 residues long. CDR3 amino acids: CSASPMRGTGAYEQYS. The CDR3 nucleotides read TGCAGTGCTAGTCCGATGCGTGGGACAGGGGCCTACGAGCAGTACTCC.

This chain connects TRBV20-1 to TRBJ2-5; 7 nucleotides agree with TRBD2. Germline trimming cut 1 base from V and 4 bases from J; bases unmatched to any gene: 6. Germline CDR1 and CDR2: DFQATT and SNEGSKA (reference sequence). The CDR3 is 14 residues long. In DNA, the CDR3 is TGCAGTGCTAGAGGTTTCGGGGAGGGAGAGACCCAGTACTTC. Its translation is CSARGFGEGETQYF.

The chain links TRBV12-3 or TRBV12-4 to TRBJ2-7; the match to TRBD2 covers 7 bases. The ends lost 9 bases at V and 4 bases at J; junction bases unmatched: 12. This CDR3 is 14 amino acids long. The CDR3 nucleotides read TGTGCCAGTAGCCCCGGACTAGTTAGATACGAGCAGTACTTC. Residues: CASSPGLVRYEQYF.

The rearrangement links TRBV7-9 to TRBJ1-1; 10 bases are a match to TRBD1. From germline, CDR1 is SEHNR and CDR2 FQNEAQ (reference sequence). This CDR3 contains 16 residues. V was clipped by 5 bases and J by 2 bases; unmatched bases: 8. The chain's CDR3 is CASSLNDRGHNTEAFF. CDR3 bases: TGTGCCAGCAGCCTGAATGACAGGGGGCATAACACTGAAGCTTTCTTT.

This clonotype was counted once. The chain employs TRBV7-7 and TRBJ2-1; 8 bases fit TRBD2. Per germline, CDR1 SSHAT and CDR2 FNYEAQ (reference sequence). This CDR3 contains 15 residues. This CDR3 reads CARVIGRGDVNEQFF. As DNA, the CDR3 is TGTGCTAGAGTCATCGGGCGGGGGGACGTCAATGAGCAGTTCTTC.

The J gene is TRBJ2-5, the V gene TRBV7-9; the D gene could be TRBD1 or TRBD2 (6 bases each). The CDR3 runs to 16 residues. Per germline, CDR1 SEHNR and CDR2 FQNEAQ (reference sequence). V dropped 10 bases and J dropped 3 bases, with 24 bases sitting between them. CDR3 amino acids: CATRTEGGLLEETQYF. The CDR3 DNA reads as TGTGCCACCCGCACCGAAGGGGGACTGCTGGAAGAGACCCAGTACTTC.

This clonotype was found a few times. The rearrangement uses TRBV6-6 and TRBJ1-5, with D possibly matching TRBD1 (5 bases). CDR1 and CDR2 (germline): MNHNY, SVGAGI (reference sequence). The CDR3 is 13 residues long. With 5 bases removed from V and 6 bases from J, the gap between germline ends came to 11 bases. CDR3: CASSRGTRQPQHF. DNA for the CDR3: TGTGCCAGCAGTAGGGGAACCCGTCAGCCCCAGCATTTT.

On this clonotype: One end of the junction fails to match germline, which may point to a read error. The CDR3 spells CASSATSGTGTQYF. The CDR3 DNA reads TGTGCCAGCAGTGCCACCTCCGGAACAGGTACGCAGTATTTT. This rearrangement joins TRBV10-3 to TRBJ2-3, with D possibly TRBD1 on 5 matching bases. Per the germline V gene, CDR1 is ENHRY and CDR2 is SYGVKD. The CDR3 is made up of 14 amino acids.

This chain connects TRBV7-8 to TRBJ2-7; TRBD1 or TRBD2 may be the D gene (5 bases each). The CDR3 length is 16 residues. CDR1 is SGHVS, CDR2 FQNEAQ, per germline. Trimming pared 2 bases from V and 3 bases from J, leaving 17 bases between. The CDR3 protein is CASSLRGAVRGYEQYF. The CDR3 DNA is TGTGCCAGCAGCTTACGGGGAGCGGTGAGGGGCTACGAGCAGTACTTC. Full variable domain (rest looked up from reference TRBV7-8 and TRBJ2-7): GAGVSQSPRYKVAKRGQDVALRCDPISGHVSLFWYQQALGQGPEFLTYFQNEAQLDKSGLPSDRFFAERPEGSVSTLKIQRTQQEDSAVYLCASSLRGAVRGYEQYFGPGTRLTVT.

The chain is built from TRBV7-2 and TRBJ2-3, with D unresolved. The CDR3 totals 15 residues. V was clipped by 6 bases and J by 2 bases, with 15 bases between them. Germline CDR1 is SGHTA and CDR2 is FQGNSA. The CDR3 loop is CASSSSRWDTDTQYF. CDR3 coding DNA: TGTGCCAGCAGTAGCTCACGGTGGGACACAGATACGCAGTATTTT.

This clonotype was seen at least ten times. The V and J genes are TRBV29-1 and TRBJ1-1; D is possibly TRBD1 (5 bases). The V end lost 6 bases, the J end lost 6 bases, and 17 bases lay between the germline ends. The CDR3 runs 13 residues. Germline values: CDR1 SQVTM, CDR2 ANQGSEA. CDR3 nucleotides: TGCAGCGTAAAGTGGCAGGGATTGGCTGAAGCTTTCTTT. Protein product: CSVKWQGLAEAFF.